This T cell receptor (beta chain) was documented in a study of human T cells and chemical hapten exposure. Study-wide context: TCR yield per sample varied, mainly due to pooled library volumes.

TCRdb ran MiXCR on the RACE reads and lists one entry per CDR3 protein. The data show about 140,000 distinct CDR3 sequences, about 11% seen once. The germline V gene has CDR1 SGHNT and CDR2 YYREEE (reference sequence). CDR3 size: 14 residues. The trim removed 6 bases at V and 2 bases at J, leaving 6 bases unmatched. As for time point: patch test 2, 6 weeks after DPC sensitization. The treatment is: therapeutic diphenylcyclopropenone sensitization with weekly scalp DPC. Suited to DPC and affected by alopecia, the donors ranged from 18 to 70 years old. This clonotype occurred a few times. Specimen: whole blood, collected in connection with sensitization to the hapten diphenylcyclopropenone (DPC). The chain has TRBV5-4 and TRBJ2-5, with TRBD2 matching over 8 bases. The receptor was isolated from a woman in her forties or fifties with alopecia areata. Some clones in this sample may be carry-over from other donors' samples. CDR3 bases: TGTGCCAGCAAAAATACGGGGGGGCAAGAGACCCAGTACTTC. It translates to CASKNTGGQETQYF.